The entry that follows covers one T cell receptor beta chain sequence. Its antigen remains unknown. The ends were cut back, 1 base at V and 7 bases at J, with 11 bases in the middle. Germline V gene data show CDR1 as SGHTA and CDR2 as FQGNSA. The CDR3 has 15 residues. Expressed TCRB transcripts got sequenced, as all isolated RNA was reverse transcribed. The repertoire was sequenced with immunoSEQ multiplex PCR; TCRdb's copy has only in-frame clones and lacks some. Here the sample spans about 130,000 clones, 9.2% being singletons. The data were obtained in a study of beta chain features in type 1 diabetes. Broader study findings: In these data, an HLA type influence on TCRB rearrangement remained unresolved.

The rearrangement joins TRBV7-2 to TRBJ1-6; D is unclear. The TCR comes from a man aged 18 to 29 in good health. The material sequenced was central memory CD4+ T cells from blood. The CDR3 sequence is CASSLVEGGNSPLHF. DNA of the CDR3: TGTGCCAGCAGCTTAGTAGAGGGAGGAAATTCACCCCTCCACTTT.